A selection of T cell receptor beta chains follows, all from one sample in a study of identical twins. TCRdb passed the 5' RACE reads through MiXCR, listing each CDR3 protein once. The sample consists of nearly 650,000 distinct CDR3 sequences, 7.1% of them appearing once. These data were also reused for a study on yellow fever vaccine responses in identical twins.

The source material was PBMCs. These receptors were taken from a woman aged 18-35 years in good health. The CDR3 runs from the conserved cysteine through the conserved F or W. A D gene is named only where the DNA matches it firmly. Expanded clones are given a class, and other clones once, few, many or no size at all.

j_gene | abundance | v_gene | d_gene | CDR3nt | CDR3aa
TRBJ1-1 | NA | TRBV5-1 | NA | TGCGCCAGCAGCTTTGAACCGAGTGAAGCTTTCTTT | CASSFEPSEAFF
TRBJ1-5 | NA | TRBV12-3/TRBV12-4 | TRBD1 | TGTGCCAGCAGTTTTTCGTTGGGACAGGGGGTCAATCAGCCCCAGCATTTT | CASSFSLGQGVNQPQHF
TRBJ1-5 | NA | TRBV3-1 | NA | TGTGCCAGCAGCCGATACACCCGACGGAATCAGCCCCAGCATTTT | CASSRYTRRNQPQHF
TRBJ2-1 | NA | TRBV15 | TRBD2 | TGTGCCACCAGCGCCGCTAGCGGGGGGGGTTACAATGAGCAGTTCTTC | CATSAASGGGYNEQFF
TRBJ2-3 | few | TRBV5-1 | TRBD2 | TGCGCCAGCAGCTTGGATCTAGCGGGGCCAGATACGCAGTATTTT | CASSLDLAGPDTQYF
TRBJ2-3 | NA | TRBV7-3 | NA | TGTGCCAGCAGCTTACACCGCACAGATACGCAGTATTTT | CASSLHRTDTQYF
TRBJ2-2 | many | TRBV29-1 | TRBD2 | TGCAGCGTTGAAGGACCCCTTAATTGGCGGGGGGTAGGTGGGGAGCTGTTTTTT | CSVEGPLNWRGVGGELFF
TRBJ2-7 | NA | TRBV4-2 | NA | TGTGCCAGCAGCCAAGGGGCCGAGCAGTACTTC | CASSQGAEQYF
TRBJ2-3 | many | TRBV4-1 | NA | TGCGCCAGCAGCCAACCTCGAGGGATGGGGGCAGATACGCAGTATTTT | CASSQPRGMGADTQYF
TRBJ2-5 | NA | TRBV5-1 | NA | TGCGCCAGCAGCCTGGGACCCGACGCTAAGACCCAGTACTTC | CASSLGPDAKTQYF
TRBJ2-5 | many | TRBV2 | NA | TGTGCCAGCAGTGAATGGGTCGAAGAGACCCAGTACTTC | CASSEWVEETQYF
TRBJ1-5 | NA | TRBV10-3 | TRBD1 | TGTGCCATCAGTGTGAAGCCAGGGGGCTTGGAGCCCCAGCATTTT | CAISVKPGGLEPQHF
TRBJ2-4 | NA | TRBV5-1 | TRBD2 | TGCGCCAGCAGCATTCGGACTAGCGGGAGTGCCAAAAACATTCAGTACTTC | CASSIRTSGSAKNIQYF
TRBJ2-7 | NA | TRBV5-5 | TRBD2 | TGTGCCAGCAGCACTAGCGGGGGAAGAGGCGAGCAGTACTTC | CASSTSGGRGEQYF
TRBJ2-1 | many | TRBV6-4 | NA | TGTGCCAGCAGTGACTCGGGCGGTTACAATGAGCAGTTCTTC | CASSDSGGYNEQFF
TRBJ2-7 | many | TRBV14 | NA | TGTGCCAGCAGCCCCCCCGGTCGAACCTACGAGCAGTACTTC | CASSPPGRTYEQYF
TRBJ2-7 | few | TRBV10-3 | NA | TGTGCCATCAGTGAGTCGGCGCTCCCTGGGAGCTCCTACGAGCAGTACTTC | CAISESALPGSSYEQYF
TRBJ1-1 | few | TRBV12-3/TRBV12-4 | TRBD1 | TGTGCCAGCAAAATGTACAGGGGCACTGAAGCTTTCTTT | CASKMYRGTEAFF
TRBJ2-1 | NA | TRBV15 | NA | TGTGCCACCAGCAGAGATCTCGAGGGGTTTGAGCAGTTCTTC | CATSRDLEGFEQFF
TRBJ2-2 | NA | TRBV20-1 | NA | TGCAGTGCTCCCGGCCTTAGAGGCACCGGGGAGCTGTTTTTT | CSAPGLRGTGELFF
TRBJ2-7 | few | TRBV20-1 | TRBD2 | TGCAGTGCTAGCGGGGGGAAGAGCGGTCAATTCTCCTACGAGCAGTACTTC | CSASGGKSGQFSYEQYF
TRBJ2-1 | few | TRBV4-1 | NA | TGCGCCAGCAGCCAAGGGTGGGCGGGAGAGCAGTTCTTC | CASSQGWAGEQFF
TRBJ2-3 | NA | TRBV20-1 | TRBD2 | TGCAGTGGGAGACGGGGGGGCGGTCCAGATACGCAGTATTTT | CSGRRGGGPDTQYF
TRBJ2-7 | few | TRBV7-2 | NA | TGTGCCAGCAACAAGTCAACGGGGAGTGGTTACGAGCAGTACTTC | CASNKSTGSGYEQYF
TRBJ2-1 | NA | TRBV11-2 | NA | TGTGCCAGCAGCCCCAGGTATTTTTCTACCTACAATGAGCAGTTCTTC | CASSPRYFSTYNEQFF
TRBJ1-2 | NA | TRBV7-2 | NA | TGTGCCAGCAGCTTAGTAACTAGGTTGGAGCAGATCTATGGCTACACCTTC | CASSLVTRLEQIYGYTF
TRBJ1-2 | NA | TRBV12-3/TRBV12-4 | TRBD1 | TGTGCCAGCAACCCCTCGCAGGGGGCGCGTGGCTACACCTTC | CASNPSQGARGYTF
TRBJ1-5 | few | TRBV2 | TRBD1 | TGTGCCAGCAGTGAATGGGGACAGGGCAATCAGCCCCAGCATTTT | CASSEWGQGNQPQHF
TRBJ2-3 | few | TRBV6-1 | NA | TGTGCCAGCATCCACGGGGGACTCGCGGGGGATACGCAGTATTTT | CASIHGGLAGDTQYF
TRBJ2-3 | few | TRBV11-2 | TRBD1 | TGTGCCAGCAGCGCAAAGCCGGCAGGGGGAACCGATACGCAGTATTTT | CASSAKPAGGTDTQYF
TRBJ2-7 | NA | TRBV6-5 | TRBD1 | TGTGCCAGCAGTTACTCTCAGGGGGCCCCCGAGCAGTACTTC | CASSYSQGAPEQYF
TRBJ2-5 | NA | TRBV4-1 | TRBD2 | TGCGCCAGCAGCCAAGATCCGGGCACTAGCGGGGGGGCTGAGACCCAGTACTTC | CASSQDPGTSGGAETQYF
TRBJ2-7 | NA | TRBV10-3 | TRBD2 | TGTGCCGCCCGGGGGGGGTTCATAGGGACGGAGCAGTACTTC | CAARGGFIGTEQYF
TRBJ2-5 | NA | TRBV21-1 | NA | TGTGCCAGCAAGGTTATAGCGGGGGGACAGGAGACCCAGTACTTC | CASKVIAGGQETQYF
TRBJ2-1 | NA | TRBV20-1 | NA | TGCAGTGCTAAGCCGTGGGTGGGGACCTCCTACAATGAGCAGTTCTTC | CSAKPWVGTSYNEQFF
TRBJ2-5 | many | TRBV5-1 | TRBD2 | TGCGCCAGCAGCTTTCTAGCGGGAGGGAGCCAAGAGACCCAGTACTTC | CASSFLAGGSQETQYF
TRBJ2-7 | many | TRBV20-1 | TRBD2 | TGCAGTGCCAGAGGACTAGCGGCCTCCTACGAGCAGTACTTC | CSARGLAASYEQYF
TRBJ2-5 | NA | TRBV29-1 | NA | TGCAGCGTTGAAGAGAGCGGGGAGACCCAGTACTTC | CSVEESGETQYF
TRBJ2-7 | many | TRBV29-1 | TRBD2 | TGCAGCGTCGCCGGGACTAGCGGGTACGGGGAGCAGTACTTC | CSVAGTSGYGEQYF
TRBJ1-1 | NA | TRBV24-1 | NA | TGTGCCACCTATCTCACCGAGGGTAACACTGAAGCTTTCTTT | CATYLTEGNTEAFF
TRBJ2-5 | NA | TRBV5-1 | NA | TGCGCCAGCAGCTTCAGGGGCGTCGGGGCGGAGACCCAGTACTTC | CASSFRGVGAETQYF
TRBJ1-1 | many | TRBV19 | NA | TGTGCCAGTAGTATGAGATTGGGGACTGAAGCTTTCTTT | CASSMRLGTEAFF
TRBJ2-1 | few | TRBV2 | NA | TGTGCCAGCGTGGGGGGGCGCAATGAGCAGTTCTTC | CASVGGRNEQFF
TRBJ2-1 | NA | TRBV4-1 | NA | TGCGCCAGCAGCCACTCAGGGGCCAGGAGCTCCTACAATGAGCAGTTCTTC | CASSHSGARSSYNEQFF
TRBJ2-5 | many | TRBV3-1 | NA | TGTGCCAGCAGCCAAGATCATAGCTTAGCGATCCAAGAGACCCAGTACTTC | CASSQDHSLAIQETQYF
TRBJ2-7 | NA | TRBV3-1 | NA | TGTGCCAGCACCCAAGATAGGCGACAGGCCTTCTACTACGAGCAGTACTTC | CASTQDRRQAFYYEQYF
TRBJ1-6 | few | TRBV12-3/TRBV12-4 | NA | TGTGCCAGCAGTTCCACAGGGTCAAATTCACCCCTCCACTTT | CASSSTGSNSPLHF
TRBJ2-3 | NA | TRBV5-6 | NA | TGTGCCAGCAGCCCGCAACTACGTAGCACAGATACGCAGTATTTT | CASSPQLRSTDTQYF
TRBJ2-5 | many | TRBV3-1 | TRBD2 | TGTGCCAGCAGCCAAGATGACGGGAGGGGAGAGACCCAGTACTTC | CASSQDDGRGETQYF
TRBJ2-1 | few | TRBV6-1 | TRBD1 | TGTGCCAGTACAACCGGGACAGGGTACAATGAGCAGTTCTTC | CASTTGTGYNEQFF
TRBJ2-1 | few | TRBV5-5 | NA | TGTGCCAGCAGCTTCGGGGCGTGGAATGAGCAGTTCTTC | CASSFGAWNEQFF
TRBJ2-7 | many | TRBV28 | TRBD2 | TGTGCCAGCAGTACGACTAGCGGGAGACGTTATGAGCAGTACTTC | CASSTTSGRRYEQYF
TRBJ2-1 | few | TRBV18 | NA | TGTGCCAGCTCACCGACCGGGACAACCTACAATGAGCAGTTCTTC | CASSPTGTTYNEQFF
TRBJ2-1 | NA | TRBV14 | NA | TGTGCCAGCAGCCAAGATCTATTATACTACAATGAGCAGTTCTTC | CASSQDLLYYNEQFF
TRBJ1-1 | few | TRBV18 | NA | TGTGCCAGCTCACCAATCGAGAGGGGGAGTGAAGCTTTCTTT | CASSPIERGSEAFF
TRBJ2-7 | NA | TRBV7-2 | TRBD2 | TGTGCCAGCAGCTTAGTGCTAGCGGGAACCTACGAGCAGTACTTC | CASSLVLAGTYEQYF
TRBJ2-1 | NA | TRBV3-1 | TRBD2 | TGTGCCAGCTGTAAGACTAAGCGGGGGGTTAGGCCGCACAATGAGCAGTTCTTC | CASCKTKRGVRPHNEQFF
TRBJ2-1 | many | TRBV2 | NA | TGTGCCAGCAGATCTACCGGATACAATGAGCAGTTCTTC | CASRSTGYNEQFF
TRBJ1-1 | once | TRBV4-1 | TRBD1 | TGCGCCAGCACGCTAGAACTAGGGACAGGAGTGAACACTGAAGCTTTCTTT | CASTLELGTGVNTEAFF
TRBJ1-5 | many | TRBV5-1 | NA | TGCGCCAGCAGCTTGGGGTTTGCGGATCAGCCCCAGCATTTT | CASSLGFADQPQHF